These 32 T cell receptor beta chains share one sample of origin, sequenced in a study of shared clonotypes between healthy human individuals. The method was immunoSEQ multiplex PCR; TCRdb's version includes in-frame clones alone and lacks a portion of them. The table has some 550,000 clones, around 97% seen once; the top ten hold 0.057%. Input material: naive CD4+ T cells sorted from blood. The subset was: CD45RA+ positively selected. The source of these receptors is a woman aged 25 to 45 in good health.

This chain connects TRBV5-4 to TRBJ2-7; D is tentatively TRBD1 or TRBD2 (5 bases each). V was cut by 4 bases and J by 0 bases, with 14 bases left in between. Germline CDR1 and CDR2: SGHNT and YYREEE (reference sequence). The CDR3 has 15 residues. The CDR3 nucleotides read TGTGCCAGCAGCCTGGGACGGAGTAGCTCCTACGAGCAGTACTTC. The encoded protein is CASSLGRSSSYEQYF.

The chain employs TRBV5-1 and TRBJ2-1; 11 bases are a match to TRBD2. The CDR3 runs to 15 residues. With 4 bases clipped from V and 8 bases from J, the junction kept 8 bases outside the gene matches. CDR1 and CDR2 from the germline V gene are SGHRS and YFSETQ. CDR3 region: CASSGTSGQGDEQFF. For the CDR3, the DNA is TGCGCCAGCAGCGGGACTAGCGGACAAGGGGATGAGCAGTTCTTC.

CDR3 sequence reads: CASSQAWVAGLASYEQYF. The CDR3, as DNA: TGTGCCAGCAGCCAAGCTTGGGTCGCGGGACTAGCCTCCTACGAGCAGTACTTC. V usage is TRBV14 and J usage is TRBJ2-5, with 9 bases lining up with TRBD2. The J call is in doubt because the DNA end fits TRBJ2-7 better. The germline V gene encodes CDR1 SGHDN and CDR2 FVKESK. CDR3 length: 18 residues.

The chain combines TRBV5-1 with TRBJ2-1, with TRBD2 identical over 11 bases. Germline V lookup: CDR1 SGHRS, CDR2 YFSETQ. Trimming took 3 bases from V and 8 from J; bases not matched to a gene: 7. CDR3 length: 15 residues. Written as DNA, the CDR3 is TGCGCCAGCAGCTCAACTAGCGGGAGTGGCTATGAGCAGTTCTTC. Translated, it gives CASSSTSGSGYEQFF.

This CDR3 reads CASSSQWEQFF. Here the CDR3 DNA reads TGTGCCAGCAGTTCCCAATGGGAGCAGTTCTTC. The rearrangement links TRBV28 to TRBJ2-1; D not certain. The V and J ends lost 4 bases and 10 bases respectively, with 8 bases between them. The CDR3 contains 11 residues. CDR1 MDHEN and CDR2 SYDVKM come from the germline V gene.

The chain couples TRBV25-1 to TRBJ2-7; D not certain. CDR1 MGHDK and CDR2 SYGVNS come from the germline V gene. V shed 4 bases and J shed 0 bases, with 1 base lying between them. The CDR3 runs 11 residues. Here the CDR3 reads CASSVSYEQYF. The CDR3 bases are TGTGCCAGCAGTGTCTCCTACGAGCAGTACTTC.

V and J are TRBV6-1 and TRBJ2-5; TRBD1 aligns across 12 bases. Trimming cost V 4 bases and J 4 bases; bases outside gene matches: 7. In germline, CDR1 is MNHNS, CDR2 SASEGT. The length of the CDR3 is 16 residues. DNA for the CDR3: TGTGCCAGCAGTGTTAGGGACAGGGGGCGGGGAGAGACCCAGTACTTC. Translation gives CASSVRDRGRGETQYF.

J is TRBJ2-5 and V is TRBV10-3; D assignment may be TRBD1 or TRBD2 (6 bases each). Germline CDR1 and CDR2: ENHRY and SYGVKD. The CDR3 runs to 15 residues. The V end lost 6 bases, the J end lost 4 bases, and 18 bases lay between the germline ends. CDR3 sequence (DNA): TGTGCCATCAGCCCCGACCCCGGAGGGGGAGAGACCCAGTACTTC. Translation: CAISPDPGGGETQYF.

CDR3 sequence (DNA): TGCGCCAGCAGCTGGTTGGGGGAAAATGATGGCTACACCTTC. Residues: CASSWLGENDGYTF. The V gene is TRBV5-1, the J gene TRBJ1-2, with TRBD1 as a possible D gene (5 bases). Looked up from germline, CDR1 is SGHRS and CDR2 is YFSETQ. V gave up 3 bases and J gave up 6 bases, with 15 bases separating them. The CDR3 has 14 amino acids.

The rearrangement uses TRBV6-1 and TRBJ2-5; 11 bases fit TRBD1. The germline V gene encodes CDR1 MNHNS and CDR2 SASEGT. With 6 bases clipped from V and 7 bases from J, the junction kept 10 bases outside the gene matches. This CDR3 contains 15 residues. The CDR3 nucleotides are TGTGCCAGCAGGGCATCCGGGACAGGGGGACGGACCCAGTACTTC. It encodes CASRASGTGGRTQYF.

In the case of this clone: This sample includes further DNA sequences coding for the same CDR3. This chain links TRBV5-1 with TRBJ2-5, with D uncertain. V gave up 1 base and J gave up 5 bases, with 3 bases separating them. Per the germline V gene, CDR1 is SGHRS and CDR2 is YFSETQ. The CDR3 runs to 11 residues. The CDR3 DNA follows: TGCGCCAGCAGCTTGTTGGAGACCCAGTACTTC. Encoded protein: CASSLLETQYF.

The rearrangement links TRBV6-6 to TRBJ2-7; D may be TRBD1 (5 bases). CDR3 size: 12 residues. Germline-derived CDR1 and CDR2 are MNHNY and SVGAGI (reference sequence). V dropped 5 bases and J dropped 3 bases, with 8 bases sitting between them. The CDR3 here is CASSKDIYEQYF. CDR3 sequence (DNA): TGTGCCAGCAGTAAGGACATCTACGAGCAGTACTTC.

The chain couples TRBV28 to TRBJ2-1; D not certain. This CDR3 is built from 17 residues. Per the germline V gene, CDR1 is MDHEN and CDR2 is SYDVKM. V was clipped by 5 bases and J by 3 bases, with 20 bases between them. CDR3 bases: TGTGCCAGCAGTCCTAGACTCCCACCTACGATCTACAATGAGCAGTTCTTC. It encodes CASSPRLPPTIYNEQFF. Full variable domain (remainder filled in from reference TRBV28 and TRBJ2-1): DVKVTQSSRYLVKRTGEKVFLECVQDMDHENMFWYRQDPGLGLRLIYFSYDVKMKEKGDIPEGYSVSREKKERFSLILESASTNQTSMYLCASSPRLPPTIYNEQFFGPGTRLTVL.

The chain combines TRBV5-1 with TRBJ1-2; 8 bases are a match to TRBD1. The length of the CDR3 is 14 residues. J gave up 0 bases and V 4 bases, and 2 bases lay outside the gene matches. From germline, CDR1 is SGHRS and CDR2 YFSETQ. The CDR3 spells CASSRDRTNYGYTF. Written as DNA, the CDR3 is TGCGCCAGCAGCCGGGACAGGACTAACTATGGCTACACCTTC.

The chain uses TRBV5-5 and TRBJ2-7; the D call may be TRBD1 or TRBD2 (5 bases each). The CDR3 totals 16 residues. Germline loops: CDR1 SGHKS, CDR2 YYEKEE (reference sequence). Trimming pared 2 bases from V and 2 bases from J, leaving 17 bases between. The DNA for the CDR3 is TGTGCCAGCAGCTTTATTCCCCGGGACCCGCCCTACGAGCAGTACTTC. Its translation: CASSFIPRDPPYEQYF.

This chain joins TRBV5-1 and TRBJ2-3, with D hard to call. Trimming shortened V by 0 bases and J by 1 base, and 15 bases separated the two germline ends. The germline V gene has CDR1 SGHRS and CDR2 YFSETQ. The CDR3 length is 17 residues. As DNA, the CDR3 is TGCGCCAGCAGCTTGGCTGCCAGCTCATATCGCACAGATACGCAGTATTTT. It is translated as CASSLAASSYRTDTQYF.

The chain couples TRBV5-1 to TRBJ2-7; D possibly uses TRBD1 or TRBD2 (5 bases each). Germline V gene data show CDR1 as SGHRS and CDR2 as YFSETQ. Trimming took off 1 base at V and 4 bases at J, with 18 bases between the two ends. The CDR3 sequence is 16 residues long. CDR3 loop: CASSLRGFGTAYEQYF. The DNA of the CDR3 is TGCGCCAGCAGCTTGAGGGGATTCGGGACGGCTTACGAGCAGTACTTC.

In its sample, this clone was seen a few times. This CDR3 reads CSASENTEAFF. CDR3 coding DNA: TGCAGTGCTAGTGAGAACACTGAAGCTTTCTTT. V gene TRBV20-1 combines with J gene TRBJ1-1, with no clear D. Germline values: CDR1 DFQATT, CDR2 SNEGSKA (reference sequence). Trimming cost V 3 bases and J 1 base, with 3 bases left between them. The CDR3 is made up of 11 amino acids.

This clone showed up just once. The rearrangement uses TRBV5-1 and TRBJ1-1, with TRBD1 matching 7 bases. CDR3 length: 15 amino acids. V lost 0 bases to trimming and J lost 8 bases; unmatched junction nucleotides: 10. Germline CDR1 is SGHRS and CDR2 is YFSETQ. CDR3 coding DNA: TGCGCCAGCAGCTTGGTGGGGGAAAAGACAGGGGAAGCTTTCTTT. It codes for CASSLVGEKTGEAFF. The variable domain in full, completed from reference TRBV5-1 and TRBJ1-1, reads KAGVTQTPRYLIKTRGQQVTLSCSPISGHRSVSWYQQTPGQGLQFLFEYFSETQRNKGNFPGRFSGRQFSNSRSEMNVSTLELGDSALYLCASSLVGEKTGEAFFGQGTRLTVV.

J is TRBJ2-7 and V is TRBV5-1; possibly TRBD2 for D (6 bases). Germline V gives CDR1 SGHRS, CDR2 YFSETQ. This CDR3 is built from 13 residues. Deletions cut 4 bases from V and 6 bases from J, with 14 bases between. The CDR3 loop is CASSLGLAAEQYF. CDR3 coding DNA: TGCGCCAGCAGCCTGGGCTTAGCGGCCGAGCAGTACTTC. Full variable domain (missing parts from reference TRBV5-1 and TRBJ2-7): KAGVTQTPRYLIKTRGQQVTLSCSPISGHRSVSWYQQTPGQGLQFLFEYFSETQRNKGNFPGRFSGRQFSNSRSEMNVSTLELGDSALYLCASSLGLAAEQYFGPGTRLTVT.

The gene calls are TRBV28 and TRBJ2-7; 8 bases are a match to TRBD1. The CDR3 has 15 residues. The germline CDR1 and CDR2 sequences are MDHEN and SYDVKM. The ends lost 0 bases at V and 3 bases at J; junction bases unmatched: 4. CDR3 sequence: CASSLWRQGSYEQYF. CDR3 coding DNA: TGTGCCAGCAGTTTATGGAGACAGGGGAGCTACGAGCAGTACTTC.

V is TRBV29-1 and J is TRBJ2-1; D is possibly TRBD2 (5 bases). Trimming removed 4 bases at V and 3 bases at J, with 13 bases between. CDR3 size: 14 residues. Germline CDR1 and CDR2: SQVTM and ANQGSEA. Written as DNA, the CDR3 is TGCAGCGTTGTGGTCCAGCGGAGCTACAATGAGCAGTTCTTC. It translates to CSVVVQRSYNEQFF.

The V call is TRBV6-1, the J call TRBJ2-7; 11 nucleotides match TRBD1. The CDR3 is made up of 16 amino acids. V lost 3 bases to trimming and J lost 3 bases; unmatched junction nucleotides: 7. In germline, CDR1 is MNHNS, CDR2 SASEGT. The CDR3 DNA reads TGTGCCAGCAGTGATACGCTGGGACAGGGGGGCTACGAGCAGTACTTC. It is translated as CASSDTLGQGGYEQYF.

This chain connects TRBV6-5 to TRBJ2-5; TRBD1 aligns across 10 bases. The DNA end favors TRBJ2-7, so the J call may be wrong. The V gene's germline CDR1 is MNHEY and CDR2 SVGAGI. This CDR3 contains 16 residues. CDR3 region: CASSYGARGQGYEQYF. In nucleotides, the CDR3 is TGTGCCAGCAGTTACGGCGCACGGGGACAGGGGTACGAGCAGTACTTC.

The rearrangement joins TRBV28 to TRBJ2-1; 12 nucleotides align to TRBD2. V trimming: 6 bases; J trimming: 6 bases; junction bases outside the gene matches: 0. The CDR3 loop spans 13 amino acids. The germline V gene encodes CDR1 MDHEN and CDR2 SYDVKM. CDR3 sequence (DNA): TGTGCCAGCAGGACTAGCGGGAGCAATGAGCAGTTCTTC. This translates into CASRTSGSNEQFF.

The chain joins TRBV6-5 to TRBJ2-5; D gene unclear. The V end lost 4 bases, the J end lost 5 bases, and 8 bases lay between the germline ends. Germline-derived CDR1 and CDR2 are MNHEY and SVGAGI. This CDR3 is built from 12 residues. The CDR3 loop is CASSSGRETQYF. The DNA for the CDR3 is TGTGCCAGCAGTTCCGGGCGGGAGACCCAGTACTTC.

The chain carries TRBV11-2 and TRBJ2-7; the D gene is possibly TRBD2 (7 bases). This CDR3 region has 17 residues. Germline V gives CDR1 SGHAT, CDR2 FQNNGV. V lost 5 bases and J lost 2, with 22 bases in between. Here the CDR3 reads CASSRYRGGDLAYEQYF. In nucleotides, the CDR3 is TGTGCCAGCAGCCGTTACCGAGGGGGGGACTTGGCCTACGAGCAGTACTTC.

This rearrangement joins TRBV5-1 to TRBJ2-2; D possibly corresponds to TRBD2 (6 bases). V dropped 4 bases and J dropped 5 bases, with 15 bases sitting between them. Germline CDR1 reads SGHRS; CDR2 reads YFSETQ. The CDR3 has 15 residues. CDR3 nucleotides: TGCGCCAGCAGCCCCGGGGGTATAAGGACCGGGGAGCTGTTTTTT. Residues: CASSPGGIRTGELFF.

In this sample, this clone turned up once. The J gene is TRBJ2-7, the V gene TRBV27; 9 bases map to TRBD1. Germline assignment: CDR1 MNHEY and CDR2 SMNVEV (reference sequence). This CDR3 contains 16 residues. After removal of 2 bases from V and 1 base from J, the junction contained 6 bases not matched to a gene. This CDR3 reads CASSLRPGTGSYEQYF. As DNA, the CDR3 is TGTGCCAGCAGTTTACGACCCGGGACAGGGTCCTACGAGCAGTACTTC.

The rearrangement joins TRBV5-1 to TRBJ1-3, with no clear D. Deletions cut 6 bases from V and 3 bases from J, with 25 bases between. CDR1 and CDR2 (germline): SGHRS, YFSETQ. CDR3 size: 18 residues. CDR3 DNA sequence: TGCGCCAGCACCGATCACCGGGCCCGTGAAGAGGGTGGAAACACCATATATTTT. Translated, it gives CASTDHRAREEGGNTIYF.

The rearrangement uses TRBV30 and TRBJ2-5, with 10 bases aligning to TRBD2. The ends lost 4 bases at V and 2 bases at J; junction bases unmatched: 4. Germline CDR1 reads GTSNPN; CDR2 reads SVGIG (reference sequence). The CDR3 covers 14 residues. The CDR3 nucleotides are TGTGCCTGGAACCTAGCGGGGGCACAAGAGACCCAGTACTTC. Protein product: CAWNLAGAQETQYF.

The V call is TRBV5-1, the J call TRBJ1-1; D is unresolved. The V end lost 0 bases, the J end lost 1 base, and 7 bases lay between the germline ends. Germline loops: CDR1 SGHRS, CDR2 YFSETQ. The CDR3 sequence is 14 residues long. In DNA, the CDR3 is TGCGCCAGCAGCTTGGAGTCCGAGAACACTGAAGCTTTCTTT. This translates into CASSLESENTEAFF.